A single sample is the source of the 8 T cell receptor beta chains below, sequenced in a study of T cell repertoires in cytomegalovirus infection. TCRdb passed the reads through MiXCR, listing each CDR3 protein once. In the table there are approximately 160,000 distinct CDR3 sequences, roughly 17% of which are singletons. Sequenced: CD8+ T cells from PBMCs. The receptors shown here come from a human donor in good health (CMV status not recorded). Some clones in this sample may be carry-over from other donors' samples.

This clonotype was recorded a few times. The chain recombines TRBV2 with TRBJ2-3; no firm D call. The ends were cut back, 1 base at V and 2 bases at J, with 10 bases in the middle. CDR1 and CDR2 (germline): SNHLY, FYNNEI. The CDR3 runs to 15 residues. CDR3: CASSEDTRNTDTQYF. In nucleotides, the CDR3 is TGTGCCAGCAGTGAAGATACCCGGAACACAGATACGCAGTATTTT.

This clonotype came up a few times. This chain joins TRBV28 and TRBJ2-7; 8 positions match TRBD1. Per the germline V gene, CDR1 is MDHEN and CDR2 is SYDVKM. The length of the CDR3 is 12 residues. V shed 7 bases, J shed 3 bases, and the junction held 2 bases outside the gene matches. CDR3 region: CASTGQGYEQYF. The CDR3 DNA reads as TGTGCCAGCACAGGACAGGGCTACGAGCAGTACTTC.

This clonotype was seen a few times. This chain uses TRBV28 with TRBJ2-7; D ambiguous. CDR1 and CDR2 from the germline V gene are MDHEN and SYDVKM. This CDR3 has 14 residues. V lost 2 bases and J lost 3, with 11 bases in between. The CDR3 is CASSLPERNYEQYF. The CDR3 coding sequence is TGTGCCAGCAGTTTACCAGAGCGAAACTACGAGCAGTACTTC.

This clonotype was seen a handful of times. The V call is TRBV5-4, the J call TRBJ1-2; 11 positions match TRBD1. Germline CDR1 and CDR2: SGHNT and YYREEE (reference sequence). This CDR3 has 15 amino acids. Trimming took 3 bases from V and 13 from J; bases not matched to a gene: 14. The DNA for the CDR3 is TGTGCCAGCAGCTCATCTCCGGGACAGGGGGATGTTCTCACCTTC. Its translation is CASSSSPGQGDVLTF.

At least ten counts were recorded for this clonotype. The chain uses TRBV7-6 and TRBJ2-1, with 7 bases lining up with TRBD2. The V and J ends lost 8 bases and 8 bases, in that order; junction bases with no gene match: 18. Germline V lookup: CDR1 SGHVS, CDR2 FNYEAQ. The CDR3 sequence is 16 residues long. The CDR3 loop reads CASGPWEGGTRDEQFF. In DNA, the CDR3 is TGTGCCAGCGGACCTTGGGAGGGCGGAACAAGGGATGAGCAGTTCTTC.

V gene TRBV12-3 or TRBV12-4 combines with J gene TRBJ2-7; no clear D gene. V was pared by 5 bases and J by 4 bases, with 9 bases between. This CDR3 is built from 12 residues. CDR3 coding DNA: TGTGCCAGCAGTACACTTGTTTACGAGCAGTACTTC. Encoded protein: CASSTLVYEQYF.

This clonotype has at least ten counts. This CDR3 reads CASSARGNTEAFF. The CDR3 nucleotides are TGTGCCAGCAGCGCGCGGGGGAACACTGAAGCTTTCTTT. The rearrangement uses TRBV7-8 and TRBJ1-1; D unclear. The CDR3 consists of 13 residues. CDR1 and CDR2 (germline): SGHVS, FQNEAQ. V dropped 5 bases and J dropped 1 base, with 8 bases sitting between them.

This clonotype was counted at least ten times. J is TRBJ2-3 and V is TRBV28; D perhaps matches TRBD2 (6 bases). The CDR3 sequence is 17 residues long. V shed 4 bases and J shed 0 bases, with 17 bases lying between them. Germline V gene data show CDR1 as MDHEN and CDR2 as SYDVKM. The CDR3 here is CASSSPPGTFSTDTQYF. The CDR3 nucleotides are TGTGCCAGCAGTTCGCCCCCGGGGACTTTCAGCACAGATACGCAGTATTTT.